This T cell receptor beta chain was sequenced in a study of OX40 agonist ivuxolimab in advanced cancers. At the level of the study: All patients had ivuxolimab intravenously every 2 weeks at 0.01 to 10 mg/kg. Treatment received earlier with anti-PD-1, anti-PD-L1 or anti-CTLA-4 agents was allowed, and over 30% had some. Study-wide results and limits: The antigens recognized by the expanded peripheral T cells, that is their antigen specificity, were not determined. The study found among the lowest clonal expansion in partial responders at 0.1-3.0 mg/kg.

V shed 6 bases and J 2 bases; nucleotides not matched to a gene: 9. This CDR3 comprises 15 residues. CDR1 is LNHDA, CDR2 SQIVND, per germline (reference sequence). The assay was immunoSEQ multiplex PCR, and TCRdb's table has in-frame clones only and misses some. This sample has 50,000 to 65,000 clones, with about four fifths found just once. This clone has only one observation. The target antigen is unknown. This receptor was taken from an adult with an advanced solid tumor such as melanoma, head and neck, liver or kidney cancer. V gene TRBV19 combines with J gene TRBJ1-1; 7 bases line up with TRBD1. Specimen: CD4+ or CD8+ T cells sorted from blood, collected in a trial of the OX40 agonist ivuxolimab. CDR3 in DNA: TGTGCCAGTAGAGCCGGGACAGAGGCAAACACTGAAGCTTTCTTT. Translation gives CASRAGTEANTEAFF.